The table lists the clone carrying this TCR beta chain with a count of one. Its specificity is unknown. With 3 bases removed from V and 8 bases from J, the gap between germline ends came to 19 bases. CDR1 is SEHNR, CDR2 FQNEAQ, per germline (reference sequence). CDR3 size: 15 residues. The data were taken from a study of OX40 agonist ivuxolimab in advanced cancers. In the study overall: Patients undergoing dose escalation presented with hepatocellular carcinoma, melanoma, renal cell or head and neck cancer. Among those enrolled, mean age was approximately 60 years (range roughly 23 to 85) and less than 90% were male.

Profiling relied on immunoSEQ multiplex PCR, and the TCRdb table lists in-frame clones only, not all of them. The data show 75,000 to 95,000 clones, 85% to 90% seen once. Study results and caveats: The study observed clonal expansion of CD4+ and CD8+ blood T cells by week 6 at 0.1 to 3.0 mg/kg.

The rearrangement joins TRBV7-9 to TRBJ1-2; tentative D call: TRBD1 (6 bases). The TCR originated in an adult with an advanced solid tumor such as melanoma, head and neck, liver or kidney cancer. This specimen was CD4+ or CD8+ T cells sorted from blood, taken in a trial of the OX40 agonist ivuxolimab. For the CDR3, the DNA is TGTGCCAGCAGCTTGGCCCTTCGGGGGGGCGACGGCTACACCTTC. It translates to CASSLALRGGDGYTF.